What follows describes a single T cell receptor beta chain. Its antigen is undetermined. At one end the junction does not follow the germline gene, possibly because of a read error. This CDR3 is built from 12 residues. Germline loops: CDR1 SGHRS, CDR2 YFSETQ. A multiplex PCR was run with 60 Vbeta primers and 13 Jbeta primers. Profiling relied on immunoSEQ multiplex PCR, and the TCRdb table lists in-frame clones only, not all of them. The sample yields some 140,000 clones, about four fifths seen once. The record originates from a study of cytomegalovirus exposure and HLA in healthy donors. Study-level results: Some highly shared sequence variants likely arose as a pipeline artifact. The later analysis indicated that the majority of CMV-associated TCR beta chains appeared HLA-restricted. It was shown in a later analysis that HLA-associated TCR beta chains were more clonally expanded than other, equally common chains. A few chains tied to CMV proved CMV antigen-specific in vitro.

This chain joins TRBV5-1 and TRBJ1-1; 7 bases map to TRBD1. The clonotype was recovered from a female donor in good health and CMV-seronegative. Sequencing input: PBMCs. The CDR3 reads CASSSTGSKAFF. The CDR3 bases are TGTGCCAGCAGCTCGACAGGGAGCAAAGCTTTCTTT.